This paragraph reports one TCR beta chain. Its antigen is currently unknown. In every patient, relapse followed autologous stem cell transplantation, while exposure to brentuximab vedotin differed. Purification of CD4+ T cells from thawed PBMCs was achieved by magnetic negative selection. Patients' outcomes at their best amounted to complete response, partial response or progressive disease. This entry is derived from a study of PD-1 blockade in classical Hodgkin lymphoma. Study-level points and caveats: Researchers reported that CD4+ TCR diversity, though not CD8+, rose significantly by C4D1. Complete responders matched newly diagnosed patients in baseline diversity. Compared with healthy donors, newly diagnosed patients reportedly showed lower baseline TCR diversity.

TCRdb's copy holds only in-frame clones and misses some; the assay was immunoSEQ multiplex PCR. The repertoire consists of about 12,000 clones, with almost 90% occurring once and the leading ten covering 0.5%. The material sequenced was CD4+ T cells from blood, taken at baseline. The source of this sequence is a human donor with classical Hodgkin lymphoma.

CDR3 in DNA: TGTGCCAGCAGCCCCCGGGAACAGGGGTGGACAGATACGCAGTATTTT. Amino acid sequence: CASSPREQGWTDTQYF. The V gene is TRBV9, the J gene TRBJ2-3; 7 nucleotides agree with TRBD1. This CDR3 is built from 16 residues. The germline CDR1 and CDR2 sequences are SGDLS and YYNGEE. The trim removed 4 bases at V and 3 bases at J, leaving 11 bases unmatched.